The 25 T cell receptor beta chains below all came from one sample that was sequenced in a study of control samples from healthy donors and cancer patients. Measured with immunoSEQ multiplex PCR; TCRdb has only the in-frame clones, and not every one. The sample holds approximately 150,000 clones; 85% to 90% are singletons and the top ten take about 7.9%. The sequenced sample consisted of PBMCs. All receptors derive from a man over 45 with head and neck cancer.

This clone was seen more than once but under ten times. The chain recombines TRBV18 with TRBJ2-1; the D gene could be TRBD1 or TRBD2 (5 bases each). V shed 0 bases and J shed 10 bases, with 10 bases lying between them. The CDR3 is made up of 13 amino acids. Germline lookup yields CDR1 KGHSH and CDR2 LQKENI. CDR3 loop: CASSPPSRGEQFF. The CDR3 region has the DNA TGTGCCAGCTCACCACCTTCTCGGGGCGAGCAGTTCTTC. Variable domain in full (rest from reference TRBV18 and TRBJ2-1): NAGVMQNPRHLVRRRGQEARLRCSPMKGHSHVYWYRQLPEEGLKFMVYLQKENIIDESGMPKERFSAEFPKEGPSILRIQQVVRGDSAAYFCASSPPSRGEQFFGPGTRLTVL.

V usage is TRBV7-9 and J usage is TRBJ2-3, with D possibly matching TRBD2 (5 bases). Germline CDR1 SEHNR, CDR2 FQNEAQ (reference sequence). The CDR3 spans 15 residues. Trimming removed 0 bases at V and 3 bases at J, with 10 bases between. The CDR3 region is CASSLAYAGTDTQYF. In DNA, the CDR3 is TGTGCCAGCAGCTTAGCGTATGCGGGTACAGATACGCAGTATTTT.

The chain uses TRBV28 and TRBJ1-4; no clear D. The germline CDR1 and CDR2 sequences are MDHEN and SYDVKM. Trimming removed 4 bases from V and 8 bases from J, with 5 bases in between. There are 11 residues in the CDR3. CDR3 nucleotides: TGTGCCAGCAGTTCCCTCGAAAAACTGTTTTTT. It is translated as CASSSLEKLFF.

The CDR3 sequence is CASSQPNEKLFF. The CDR3 DNA sequence: TGTGCCAGCAGCCAACCGAATGAAAAACTGTTTTTT. This chain joins TRBV7-2 and TRBJ1-4; no firm D call. This CDR3 comprises 12 residues. Trimming took 5 bases from V and 5 from J, leaving 6 bases between them. Germline V gene sequence: CDR1 SGHTA, CDR2 FQGNSA.

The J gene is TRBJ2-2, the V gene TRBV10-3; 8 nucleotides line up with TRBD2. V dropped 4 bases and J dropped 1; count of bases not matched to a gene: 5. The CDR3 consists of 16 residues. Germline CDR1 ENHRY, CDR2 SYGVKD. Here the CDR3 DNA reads TGTGCCATCAGTGCACTAGCGGCTTTGAACACCGGGGAGCTGTTTTTT. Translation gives CAISALAALNTGELFF.

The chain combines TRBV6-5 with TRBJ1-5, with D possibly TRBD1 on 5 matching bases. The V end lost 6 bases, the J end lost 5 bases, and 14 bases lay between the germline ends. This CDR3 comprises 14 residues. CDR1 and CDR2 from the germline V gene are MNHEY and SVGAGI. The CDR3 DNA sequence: TGTGCCAGCAGCTCAGGGTCAGGAGATCAGCCCCAGCATTTT. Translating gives CASSSGSGDQPQHF.

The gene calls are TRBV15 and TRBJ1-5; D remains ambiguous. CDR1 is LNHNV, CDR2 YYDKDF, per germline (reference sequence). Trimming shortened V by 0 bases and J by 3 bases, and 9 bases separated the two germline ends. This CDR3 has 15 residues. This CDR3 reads CATSRDGSTNQPQHF. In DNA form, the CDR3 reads TGTGCCACCAGCAGAGATGGGTCCACCAATCAGCCCCAGCATTTT.

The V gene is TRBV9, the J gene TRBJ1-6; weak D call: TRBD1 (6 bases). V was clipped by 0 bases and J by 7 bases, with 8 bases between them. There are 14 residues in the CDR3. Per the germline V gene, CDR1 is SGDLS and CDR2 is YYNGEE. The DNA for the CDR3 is TGTGCCAGCAGCGTAGCTGGGGGCAATTCACCCCTCCACTTT. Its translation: CASSVAGGNSPLHF.

The CDR3: CASSQGQGNTGELFF. The DNA for the CDR3 is TGTGCCAGCAGCCAAGGTCAGGGGAACACCGGGGAGCTGTTTTTT. J is TRBJ2-2 and V is TRBV3-1 (or the pseudogene TRBV3-2), with a tentative D call TRBD1 (5 bases). There are 15 residues in the CDR3. V was pared by 1 base and J by 1 base, with 7 bases between. Germline CDR1 LGHDT, CDR2 YNNKEL (reference sequence).

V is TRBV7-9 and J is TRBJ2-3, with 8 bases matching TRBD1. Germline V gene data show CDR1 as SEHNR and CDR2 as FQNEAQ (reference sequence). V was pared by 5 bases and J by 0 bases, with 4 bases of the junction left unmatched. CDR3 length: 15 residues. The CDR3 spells CASSVGQVSTDTQYF. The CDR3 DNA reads TGTGCCAGCAGCGTGGGACAGGTCAGCACAGATACGCAGTATTTT.

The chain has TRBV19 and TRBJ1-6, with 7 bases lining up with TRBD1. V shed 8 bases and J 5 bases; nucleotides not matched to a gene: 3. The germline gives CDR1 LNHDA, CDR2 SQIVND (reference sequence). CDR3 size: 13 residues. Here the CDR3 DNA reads TGTGCCAGTGGACAGGACCATAATTCACCCCTCCACTTT. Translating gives CASGQDHNSPLHF.

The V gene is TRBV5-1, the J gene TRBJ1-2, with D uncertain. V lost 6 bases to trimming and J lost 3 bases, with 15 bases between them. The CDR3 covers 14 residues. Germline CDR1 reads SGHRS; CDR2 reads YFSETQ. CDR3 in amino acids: CASKVSKVDYGYTF. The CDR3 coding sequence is TGCGCCAGCAAGGTCTCCAAAGTAGACTATGGCTACACCTTC.

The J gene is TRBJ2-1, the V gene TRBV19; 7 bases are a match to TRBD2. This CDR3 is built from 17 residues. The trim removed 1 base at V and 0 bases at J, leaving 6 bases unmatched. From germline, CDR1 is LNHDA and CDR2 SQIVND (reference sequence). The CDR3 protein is CASSIASGTTSYNEQFF. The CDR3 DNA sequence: TGTGCCAGTAGTATAGCTAGCGGTACTACCTCCTACAATGAGCAGTTCTTC.

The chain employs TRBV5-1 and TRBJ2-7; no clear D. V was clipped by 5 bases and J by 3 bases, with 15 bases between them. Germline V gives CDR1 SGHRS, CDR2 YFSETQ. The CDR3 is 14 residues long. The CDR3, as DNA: TGCGCCAGCAGACGGCAGGCAACCAACTACGAGCAGTACTTC. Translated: CASRRQATNYEQYF.

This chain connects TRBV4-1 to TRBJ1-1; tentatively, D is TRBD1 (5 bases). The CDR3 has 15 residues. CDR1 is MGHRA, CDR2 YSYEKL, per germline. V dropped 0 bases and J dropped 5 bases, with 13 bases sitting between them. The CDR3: CASSQETPGRTEAFF. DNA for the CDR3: TGCGCCAGCAGCCAAGAAACGCCAGGGCGTACTGAAGCTTTCTTT.

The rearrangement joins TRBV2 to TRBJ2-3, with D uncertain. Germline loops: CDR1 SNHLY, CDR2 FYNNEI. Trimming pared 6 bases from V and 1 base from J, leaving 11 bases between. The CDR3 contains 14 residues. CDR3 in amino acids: CASRNLEGTDTQYF. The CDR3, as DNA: TGTGCCAGCAGGAACTTGGAAGGCACAGATACGCAGTATTTT.

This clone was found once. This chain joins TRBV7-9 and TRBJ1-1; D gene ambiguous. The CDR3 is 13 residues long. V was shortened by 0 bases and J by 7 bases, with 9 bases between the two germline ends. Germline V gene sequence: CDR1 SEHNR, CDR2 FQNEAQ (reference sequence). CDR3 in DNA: TGTGCCAGCAGCTTAGCAGGGAGACTTGAAGCTTTCTTT. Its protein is CASSLAGRLEAFF.

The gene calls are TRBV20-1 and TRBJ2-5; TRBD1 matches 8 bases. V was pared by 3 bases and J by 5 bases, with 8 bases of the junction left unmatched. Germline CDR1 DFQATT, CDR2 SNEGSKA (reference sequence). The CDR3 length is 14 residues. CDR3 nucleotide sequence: TGCAGTGCTAGTTGGGACAGGACGGTGGAGACCCAGTACTTC. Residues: CSASWDRTVETQYF.

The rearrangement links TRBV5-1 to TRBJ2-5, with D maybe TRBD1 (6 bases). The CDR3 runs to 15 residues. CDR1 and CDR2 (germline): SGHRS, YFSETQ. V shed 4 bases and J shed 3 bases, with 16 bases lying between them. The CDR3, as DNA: TGCGCCAGCAGCCTCAACTCAGGGGCAGAAGAGACCCAGTACTTC. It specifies CASSLNSGAEETQYF.

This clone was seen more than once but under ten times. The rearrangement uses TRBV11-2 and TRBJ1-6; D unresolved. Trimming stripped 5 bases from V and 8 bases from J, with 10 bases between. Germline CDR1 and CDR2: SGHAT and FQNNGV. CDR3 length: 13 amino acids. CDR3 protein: CASSMLLDSPLHF. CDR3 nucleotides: TGTGCCAGCAGCATGCTTTTAGATTCACCCCTCCACTTT. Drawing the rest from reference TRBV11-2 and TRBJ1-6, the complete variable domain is EAGVAQSPRYKIIEKRQSVAFWCNPISGHATLYWYQQILGQGPKLLIQFQNNGVVDDSQLPKDRFSAERLKGVDSTLKIQPAKLEDSAVYLCASSMLLDSPLHFGNGTRLTVT.

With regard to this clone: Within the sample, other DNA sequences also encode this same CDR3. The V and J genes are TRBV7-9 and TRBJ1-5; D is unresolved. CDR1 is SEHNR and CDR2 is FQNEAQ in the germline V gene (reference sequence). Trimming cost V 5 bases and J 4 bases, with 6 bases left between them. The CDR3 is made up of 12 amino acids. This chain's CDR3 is CASSRENQPQHF. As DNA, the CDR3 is TGTGCCAGCAGCCGCGAAAATCAGCCCCAGCATTTT.

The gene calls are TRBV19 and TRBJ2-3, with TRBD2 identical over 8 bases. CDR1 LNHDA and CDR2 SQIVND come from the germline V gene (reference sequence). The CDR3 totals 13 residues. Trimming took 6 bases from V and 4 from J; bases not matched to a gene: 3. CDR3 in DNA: TGTGCCAGTAGGGTAGCGGGGTCAGATACGCAGTATTTT. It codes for CASRVAGSDTQYF.

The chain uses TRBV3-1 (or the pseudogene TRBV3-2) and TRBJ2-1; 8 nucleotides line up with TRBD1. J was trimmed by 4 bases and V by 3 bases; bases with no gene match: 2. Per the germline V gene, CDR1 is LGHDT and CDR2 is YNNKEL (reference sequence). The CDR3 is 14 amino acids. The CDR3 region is CASSHRDRYNEQFF. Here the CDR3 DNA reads TGTGCCAGCAGCCACCGGGACAGGTACAATGAGCAGTTCTTC.

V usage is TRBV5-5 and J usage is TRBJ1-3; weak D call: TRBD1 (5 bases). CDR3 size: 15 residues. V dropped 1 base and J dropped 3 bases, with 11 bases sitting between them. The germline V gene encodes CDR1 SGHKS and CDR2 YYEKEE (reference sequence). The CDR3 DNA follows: TGTGCCAGCAGCTTGACAGGAGGCGGTGGAAACACCATATATTTT. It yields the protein CASSLTGGGGNTIYF.

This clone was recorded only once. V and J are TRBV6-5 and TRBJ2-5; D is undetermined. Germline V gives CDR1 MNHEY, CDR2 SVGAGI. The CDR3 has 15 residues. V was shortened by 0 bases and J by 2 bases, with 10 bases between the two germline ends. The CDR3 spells CASSYSPSLQETQYF. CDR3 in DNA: TGTGCCAGCAGTTACTCGCCTAGTCTACAAGAGACCCAGTACTTC.